What follows are 17 T cell receptor beta chains derived from one specimen sequenced in a study of T cell repertoires in cytomegalovirus infection. MiXCR was run by TCRdb on the reads, yielding one entry per CDR3 protein. Of approximately 350,000 distinct CDR3 sequences listed, roughly a third are singletons. For these TCRs, the target antigens are not known. The source was cultured PBMCs, collected from culture after CMV antigen stimulation. The receptors originated from a human donor in good health (CMV status not recorded). Some clones in this sample may be carry-over from other donors' samples.

The chain recombines TRBV19 with TRBJ1-5, with 9 bases matching TRBD1. This CDR3 comprises 15 residues. V dropped 7 bases and J dropped 0; count of bases not matched to a gene: 4. Germline V gene sequence: CDR1 LNHDA, CDR2 SQIVND (reference sequence). This CDR3 reads CASKTGGNSNQPQHF. The CDR3 DNA reads TGTGCCAGTAAGACAGGGGGGAATAGCAATCAGCCCCAGCATTTT.

This chain links TRBV7-8 with TRBJ2-3; 14 bases match TRBD2. The CDR3 has 18 amino acids. Germline V gene sequence: CDR1 SGHVS, CDR2 FQNEAQ. J was trimmed by 4 bases and V by 3 bases; bases with no gene match: 9. CDR3 bases: TGTGCCAGCAGCTTTCGACTAGCGGGAGGGATTTTCCCAGATACGCAGTATTTT. Its protein is CASSFRLAGGIFPDTQYF.

The V gene is TRBV7-2, the J gene TRBJ1-1; tentative D call: TRBD1 (5 bases). Between the trimmed V and J ends, which lost 5 bases and 6 bases, there was a span of 13 bases. Per the germline V gene, CDR1 is SGHTA and CDR2 is FQGNSA. This CDR3 is built from 13 residues. CDR3 sequence: CASSPRGSAEAFF. The CDR3, as DNA: TGTGCCAGCAGCCCACGGGGGTCCGCTGAAGCTTTCTTT.

This chain connects TRBV12-3 or TRBV12-4 to TRBJ2-5; 9 bases line up with TRBD1. The CDR3 has 15 residues. Losses at the gene ends were 4 bases for V and 4 bases for J; bases not matched to a gene: 7. CDR3 DNA: TGTGCCAGCAGTTACTCGGGACAGGGCGGAGAGACCCAGTACTTC. It is translated as CASSYSGQGGETQYF.

V gene TRBV14 combines with J gene TRBJ2-3, with TRBD2 identical over 13 bases. Per the germline V gene, CDR1 is SGHDN and CDR2 is FVKESK. Germline trimming cut 4 bases from V and 2 bases from J; bases unmatched to any gene: 6. The CDR3 spans 17 residues. The CDR3, as DNA: TGTGCCAGCAGCCGTGGACTAGCGGGAGTATTCACAGATACGCAGTATTTT. The encoded protein is CASSRGLAGVFTDTQYF.

This chain joins TRBV20-1 and TRBJ1-6; unclear D gene. Germline CDR1 reads DFQATT; CDR2 reads SNEGSKA (reference sequence). The V end lost 6 bases, the J end lost 4 bases, and 10 bases lay between the germline ends. This CDR3 region has 13 residues. The CDR3 DNA reads as TGCAGTGCGAAGACTGCGTATAATTCACCCCTCCACTTT. Residues: CSAKTAYNSPLHF.

This clonotype was observed a handful of times. This sequence joins TRBV4-3 and TRBJ2-3; D unclear. Germline V gene lookup returns CDR1 LGHNA and CDR2 YSLEER. V lost 3 bases, J lost 0 bases, and 13 bases lay in between. The CDR3 is 16 residues long. The CDR3 DNA reads as TGCGCCAGCAGCCAGTCCTCGGCGCTTAGCACAGATACGCAGTATTTT. Translation: CASSQSSALSTDTQYF.

In its sample, this clonotype was seen a few times. The chain has TRBV19 and TRBJ1-5; tentatively, D is TRBD1 (5 bases). Trimming left V 7 bases short and J 6 bases short, with 19 bases between. The CDR3 runs 15 residues. Germline V gene sequence: CDR1 LNHDA, CDR2 SQIVND (reference sequence). The CDR3 spells CASTPMGDQGQPQHF. The CDR3 DNA sequence: TGTGCCAGTACCCCAATGGGGGACCAGGGTCAGCCCCAGCATTTT.

This clonotype was seen more than once but under ten times. J is TRBJ1-2 and V is TRBV25-1, with D unresolved. The CDR3 spans 15 residues. The germline V and J ends were trimmed by 1 base and 4 bases, with 13 bases remaining between them. Germline V gives CDR1 MGHDK, CDR2 SYGVNS. The CDR3 loop is CASSESAALGYGYTF. For the CDR3, the DNA is TGTGCCAGCAGTGAATCGGCAGCCTTAGGCTATGGCTACACCTTC.

At least ten counts were recorded for this clonotype. The J gene is TRBJ2-3, the V gene TRBV7-6; D is perhaps TRBD2 (5 bases). The V end was cut by 4 bases, the J end by 2 bases, with 16 bases between. This CDR3 region has 16 residues. Germline V gives CDR1 SGHVS, CDR2 FNYEAQ. DNA for the CDR3: TGTGCCAGCAGCTCAGGATCAAGAGGGTACACAGATACGCAGTATTTT. This encodes CASSSGSRGYTDTQYF.

This chain uses TRBV28 with TRBJ2-5, with 9 bases aligning to TRBD2. V was pared by 0 bases and J by 5 bases, with 10 bases of the junction left unmatched. CDR1 and CDR2 (germline): MDHEN, SYDVKM. The CDR3 length is 17 residues. The CDR3 here is CASSLWGSGRVRETQYF. DNA of the CDR3: TGTGCCAGCAGTTTATGGGGTAGCGGGAGAGTTCGGGAGACCCAGTACTTC.

This clonotype was recorded a few times. The CDR3, as DNA: TGCAGTGCTAGTCCTAGCGGGGCCTACGAGCAGTACTTC. Translated: CSASPSGAYEQYF. The J gene is TRBJ2-7, the V gene TRBV20-1, with 9 bases identical to TRBD2. This CDR3 is built from 13 residues. Per the germline V gene, CDR1 is DFQATT and CDR2 is SNEGSKA (reference sequence). The junction had 2 bases not matched to a gene; V was cut back by 3 bases and J by 2 bases.

J is TRBJ1-2 and V is TRBV4-1; TRBD1 might be the D (5 bases). Germline assignment: CDR1 MGHRA and CDR2 YSYEKL. This CDR3 spans 19 amino acids. Trimming took off 4 bases at V and 8 bases at J, with 32 bases between the two ends. The CDR3 region is CASSPWTRRVVRAPMGYTF. Written as DNA, the CDR3 is TGCGCCAGCAGCCCCTGGACAAGGAGGGTGGTTCGAGCCCCAATGGGCTACACCTTC.

The chain has TRBV11-2 and TRBJ2-1; TRBD2 is a possible D gene (6 bases). Germline-derived CDR1 and CDR2 are SGHAT and FQNNGV. The V gene lost 2 bases and the J gene lost 2 bases, with 10 bases spanning the gap. The CDR3 runs to 15 residues. For the CDR3, the DNA is TGTGCCAGCAGCTTATTTAGCGGCCCCTACAATGAGCAGTTCTTC. The encoded protein is CASSLFSGPYNEQFF.

The rearrangement joins TRBV6-2 or TRBV6-3 to TRBJ2-5; D gene unclear. The CDR3 totals 14 residues. Between the trimmed V and J ends, which lost 0 bases and 2 bases, there was a span of 7 bases. Per the germline V gene, CDR1 is MNHEY and CDR2 is SVGEGT. This CDR3 is CASSYSELQETQYF. In DNA, the CDR3 is TGTGCCAGCAGTTACTCGGAGCTTCAAGAGACCCAGTACTTC.

At least ten counts were recorded for this clonotype. The V and J genes are TRBV7-2 and TRBJ2-1; D is perhaps TRBD1 (7 bases). V was shortened by 2 bases and J by 6 bases, with 14 bases between the two germline ends. Germline values: CDR1 SGHTA, CDR2 FQGNSA. The CDR3 consists of 15 residues. The CDR3 DNA sequence: TGTGCCAGCAGCTTAAATGGGGGGACAGCCAATGAGCAGTTCTTC. This gives the protein CASSLNGGTANEQFF.

This chain connects TRBV25-1 to TRBJ2-1; 7 bases map to TRBD1. V was pared by 6 bases and J by 6 bases, with 11 bases of the junction left unmatched. Germline V gives CDR1 MGHDK, CDR2 SYGVNS. The CDR3 runs 15 residues. CDR3 sequence (DNA): TGTGCCAGCAGGCCACAGGGGTTAGTTCTCAATGAGCAGTTCTTC. Translated: CASRPQGLVLNEQFF. The full variable domain, its missing parts supplied by reference TRBV25-1 and TRBJ2-1, is EADIYQTPRYLVIGTGKKITLECSQTMGHDKMYWYQQDPGMELHLIHYSYGVNSTEKGDLSSESTVSRIRTEHFPLTLESARPSHTSQYLCASRPQGLVLNEQFFGPGTRLTVL.